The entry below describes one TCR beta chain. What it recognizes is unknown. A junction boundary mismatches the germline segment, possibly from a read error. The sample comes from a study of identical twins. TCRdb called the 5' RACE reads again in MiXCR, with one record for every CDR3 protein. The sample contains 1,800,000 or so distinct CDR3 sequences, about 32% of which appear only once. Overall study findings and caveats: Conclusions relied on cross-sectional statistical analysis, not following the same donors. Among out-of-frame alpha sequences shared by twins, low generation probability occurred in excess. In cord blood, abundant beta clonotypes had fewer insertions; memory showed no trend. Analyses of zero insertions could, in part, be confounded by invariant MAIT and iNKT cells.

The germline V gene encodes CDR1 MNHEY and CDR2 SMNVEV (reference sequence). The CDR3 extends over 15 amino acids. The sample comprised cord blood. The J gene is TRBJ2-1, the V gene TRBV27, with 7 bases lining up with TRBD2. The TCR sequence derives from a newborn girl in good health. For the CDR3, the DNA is TGTGCCGGCAGCCGTCGGGAGGATCTTTGGAATGAGCAGTTCTTC. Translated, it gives CAGSRREDLWNEQFF.